A single sample is the source of the 22 T cell receptor beta chains below, sequenced in a study of T cell responses to AZD1222 COVID-19 vaccine. Sequencing used immunoSEQ multiplex PCR; TCRdb keeps in-frame clones, though not all of them. In the table there are about 19,000 clones, about four fifths of which are singletons. The sample consisted of peripheral blood, taken 28 days after the second AZD1222 dose. These receptors were taken from an adult who received the AZD1222 COVID-19 vaccine.

The chain employs TRBV14 and TRBJ1-1; perhaps TRBD1 as D (5 bases). The length of the CDR3 is 13 residues. Trimming stripped 0 bases from V and 4 bases from J, with 6 bases between. Germline CDR1 and CDR2: SGHDN and FVKESK. DNA of the CDR3: TGTGCCAGCAGCCAAGAGGGGGGCACTGAAGCTTTCTTT. It is translated as CASSQEGGTEAFF.

The chain links TRBV7-8 to TRBJ1-1; D is ambiguous. This CDR3 has 13 residues. V was trimmed by 4 bases and J by 0 bases, leaving 6 bases between them. The V gene's germline CDR1 is SGHVS and CDR2 FQNEAQ. This chain's CDR3 is CASSYVMNTEAFF. The CDR3 region has the DNA TGTGCCAGCAGCTATGTTATGAACACTGAAGCTTTCTTT.

This clone was found once. CDR3 nucleotides: TGTGCCAGCAGCTTAGTAGGGACAGCCTCTGGAAACACCATATATTTT. Amino acids: CASSLVGTASGNTIYF. The V gene is TRBV7-2, the J gene TRBJ1-3; 7 bases map to TRBD1. CDR1 and CDR2 (germline): SGHTA, FQGNSA. With V trimmed by 1 base and J by 0 bases, 3 bases remained unmatched. The CDR3 loop spans 16 amino acids.

This chain links TRBV4-3 with TRBJ1-5; tentative D call: TRBD1 (6 bases). CDR1 LGHNA and CDR2 YSLEER come from the germline V gene. The CDR3 loop spans 15 amino acids. Trimming left V 0 bases short and J 7 bases short, with 13 bases between. The CDR3 sequence is CASSQDVLGGQPQHF. The CDR3 region has the DNA TGCGCCAGCAGCCAAGATGTCCTTGGGGGCCAGCCCCAGCATTTT.

This clone was picked up one time. The gene calls are TRBV5-1 and TRBJ1-3, with 7 bases that match TRBD1. The CDR3 has 14 residues. Unmatched junction bases numbered 7, after V lost 3 bases and J lost 7 bases. CDR1 and CDR2 from the germline V gene are SGHRS and YFSETQ. CDR3 DNA: TGCGCCAGCAGCTGGGACAGTGGTTGGAACACCATATATTTT. This translates into CASSWDSGWNTIYF.

The chain is built from TRBV27 and TRBJ2-7; 8 positions match TRBD2. Germline assignment: CDR1 MNHEY and CDR2 SMNVEV (reference sequence). Unmatched junction bases numbered 11, after V lost 5 bases and J lost 5 bases. CDR3 length: 15 residues. The CDR3 nucleotides are TGTGCCAGCAGTCCCCGGGGAGCGGGGGCGGACGAGCAGTACTTC. Amino acid sequence: CASSPRGAGADEQYF.

The chain has TRBV9 and TRBJ1-5; D is undetermined. The CDR3 has 13 amino acids. Between the trimmed V and J ends, which lost 4 bases and 1 base, there was a span of 6 bases. CDR1 and CDR2 from the germline V gene are SGDLS and YYNGEE. The CDR3 here is CASSSGSNQPQHF. In DNA, the CDR3 is TGTGCCAGCAGCTCTGGGAGCAATCAGCCCCAGCATTTT.

In DNA, the CDR3 is TGTGCCAGCAGCCCAGGAGGGACGCCCTACGAGCAGTACTTC. Its protein is CASSPGGTPYEQYF. This chain joins TRBV4-2 and TRBJ2-7; possibly TRBD2 for D (6 bases). The length of the CDR3 is 14 residues. Germline V gene sequence: CDR1 LGHNA, CDR2 YNFKEQ. V lost 4 bases and J 2 bases, leaving 12 bases between the germline ends.

This chain connects TRBV7-6 to TRBJ1-1, with D possibly TRBD1 on 6 matching bases. Germline assignment: CDR1 SGHVS and CDR2 FNYEAQ. V dropped 5 bases and J dropped 12 bases, with 13 bases sitting between them. The CDR3 spans 11 residues. CDR3 bases: TGTGCCAGCAGCGAAACAGGGATTACTTTCTTT. This translates into CASSETGITFF.

The rearrangement uses TRBV5-1 and TRBJ1-6, with D possibly TRBD1 on 6 matching bases. CDR1 is SGHRS and CDR2 is YFSETQ in the germline V gene. The CDR3 spans 17 residues. The V and J ends lost 0 bases and 0 bases respectively, with 10 bases between them. CDR3 sequence (DNA): TGCGCCAGCAGCTTGGAAGCAGGGGACTCCTATAATTCACCCCTCCACTTT. Translated, it gives CASSLEAGDSYNSPLHF.

This sequence joins TRBV6-2 or TRBV6-3 and TRBJ2-3, with D uncertain. The V gene's germline CDR1 is MNHEY and CDR2 SVGEGT. The CDR3 consists of 15 residues. V lost 6 bases to trimming and J lost 0 bases, with 13 bases between them. As DNA, the CDR3 is TGTGCCAGCAGCTCTCCTATCAGTAGCACAGATACGCAGTATTTT. Protein: CASSSPISSTDTQYF.

This clone was observed a single time. The chain joins TRBV7-3 to TRBJ2-1, with D maybe TRBD2 (6 bases). The CDR3 is 15 amino acids. Trimming pared 0 bases from V and 6 bases from J, leaving 12 bases between. Looked up from germline, CDR1 is SGHTA and CDR2 is FQGTGA. Here the CDR3 DNA reads TGTGCCAGCAGCTTAACCCCAGGGAGGATCAATGAGCAGTTCTTC. Protein sequence: CASSLTPGRINEQFF.

This clone has a single count. The rearrangement links TRBV2 to TRBJ1-2; D perhaps matches TRBD1 (5 bases). V lost 1 base, J lost 9 bases, and 21 bases lay in between. This CDR3 spans 16 amino acids. Per germline, CDR1 SNHLY and CDR2 FYNNEI. CDR3 nucleotide sequence: TGTGCCAGCAGTGAAGTTAGGGGCAGAGGGAGGGATCGCTACACCTTC. Translated: CASSEVRGRGRDRYTF.

The rearrangement joins TRBV3-1 (or the pseudogene TRBV3-2) to TRBJ2-5; 9 bases map to TRBD1. Trimming cost V 4 bases and J 4 bases; bases outside gene matches: 7. The CDR3 contains 15 residues. Germline V lookup: CDR1 LGHDT, CDR2 YNNKEL (reference sequence). CDR3 DNA: TGTGCCAGCAGCCTCTGGACAGGGGAGAGAGAGACCCAGTACTTC. Residues: CASSLWTGERETQYF.

This sequence joins TRBV27 and TRBJ1-4; a possible D gene is TRBD1 (5 bases). Deletions cut 1 base from V and 3 bases from J, with 9 bases between. Germline V CDR1 and CDR2: MNHEY, SMNVEV (reference sequence). The CDR3 runs 15 residues. DNA for the CDR3: TGTGCCAGCAGTTTATGGGGACTTTCTAATGAAAAACTGTTTTTT. It translates to CASSLWGLSNEKLFF.

This rearrangement joins TRBV5-1 to TRBJ1-4, with D possibly being TRBD1 (5 bases). This CDR3 has 15 residues. V was pared by 5 bases and J by 8 bases, with 19 bases between. The V gene's germline CDR1 is SGHRS and CDR2 YFSETQ. CDR3 in amino acids: CASRGVSQRGEKLFF. CDR3 bases: TGCGCCAGCAGGGGGGTAAGCCAACGGGGCGAAAAACTGTTTTTT.

A few counts support this clone. The CDR3: CASSDSIGADTQYF. In DNA, the CDR3 is TGTGCCAGCAGTGACTCGATAGGGGCAGATACGCAGTATTTT. The V call is TRBV6-4, the J call TRBJ2-3; a possible D gene is TRBD1 (5 bases). This CDR3 is 14 amino acids long. Germline V gene lookup returns CDR1 MRHNA and CDR2 SNTAGT. V was shortened by 0 bases and J by 4 bases, with 8 bases between the two germline ends.

The chain links TRBV27 to TRBJ2-2; 8 bases align to TRBD1. The germline V gene encodes CDR1 MNHEY and CDR2 SMNVEV (reference sequence). CDR3 length: 16 residues. The ends lost 3 bases at V and 5 bases at J; junction bases unmatched: 8. The CDR3 sequence is CASSFDRGSLTGELFF. CDR3 nucleotides: TGTGCCAGCAGTTTCGACAGGGGCTCGTTAACCGGGGAGCTGTTTTTT.

The chain links TRBV9 to TRBJ2-3; 7 bases line up with TRBD1. Germline V gene data show CDR1 as SGDLS and CDR2 as YYNGEE. The CDR3 extends over 16 amino acids. V was pared by 4 bases and J by 2 bases, with 10 bases of the junction left unmatched. In DNA, the CDR3 is TGTGCCAGCAGCCCCATGGACAGGACCCTCACAGATACGCAGTATTTT. Its protein is CASSPMDRTLTDTQYF.

The chain recombines TRBV7-2 with TRBJ2-2, with D possibly matching TRBD2 (6 bases). The CDR3 runs 15 residues. Germline V gene data show CDR1 as SGHTA and CDR2 as FQGNSA. Trimming cost V 5 bases and J 1 base, with 11 bases left between them. The CDR3 is CASSQRVGNTGELFF. The CDR3 bases are TGTGCCAGCAGCCAGCGGGTCGGGAACACCGGGGAGCTGTTTTTT.

V and J are TRBV4-2 and TRBJ2-5, with 10 bases that match TRBD2. The CDR3 contains 16 residues. With 0 bases clipped from V and 3 bases from J, the junction kept 4 bases outside the gene matches. Germline V CDR1 and CDR2: LGHNA, YNFKEQ. The CDR3 coding sequence is TGTGCCAGCAGCCAAGACCCTAGCGGGAGAGAAGAGACCCAGTACTTC. This sequence encodes CASSQDPSGREETQYF.

The chain carries TRBV3-1 (or the pseudogene TRBV3-2) and TRBJ2-2; 9 nucleotides match TRBD1. Germline CDR1 LGHDT, CDR2 YNNKEL (reference sequence). The J segment lost 1 base and the V segment lost 4 bases, leaving 4 bases of the junction unmatched. The CDR3 runs to 16 residues. The CDR3 region has the DNA TGTGCCAGCAGCCGGGGACAGGGTGTGAACACCGGGGAGCTGTTTTTT. Protein: CASSRGQGVNTGELFF.